Listed below are T cell receptor beta chains from one sample, sequenced in a study of shared clonotypes between healthy human individuals. Profiling relied on immunoSEQ multiplex PCR, and the TCRdb table lists in-frame clones only, not all of them. The sample comprises under 650,000 clones, less than 96% of which are singletons, and about 0.057% rests with the top ten. Sequencing was done on a sample of naive CD4+ T cells sorted from blood. Source of these receptors: a woman younger than 45 in good health. The CDR3 runs from the conserved cysteine through the conserved F or W. A D gene is named only where the DNA matches it firmly. A row's size may be missing; if present it is once, few, many or a size class.

TRBV4-1	-	TRBJ1-1	-	CASSQAFLLRLTEAFF	TGCGCCAGCAGCCAAGCCTTCCTCTTGAGGCTCACTGAAGCTTTCTTT
TRBV19	-	TRBJ1-2	-	CASSTDRLGGYTF	TGTGCCAGTAGTACCGACAGACTCGGTGGCTACACCTTC
TRBV5-1	TRBD1	TRBJ2-7	few	CASSGQGDEQYF	TGCGCCAGCAGCGGACAGGGTGACGAGCAGTACTTC
TRBV7-6	TRBD1	TRBJ2-7	-	CASSRMTRGQDEQYF	TGTGCCAGCAGCCGGATGACCAGGGGGCAGGACGAGCAGTACTTC
TRBV5-1	TRBD1	TRBJ1-2	-	CASSTGQGLLGYTF	TGCGCCAGCAGCACCGGACAGGGGCTCTTGGGCTACACCTTC
TRBV19	TRBD2	TRBJ2-3	-	CASRRLAGAVDTQYF	TGTGCCAGTAGAAGGCTAGCGGGAGCAGTGGATACGCAGTATTTT
TRBV6-5	TRBD2	TRBJ2-7	-	CASSRLAGLF	TGTGCCAGCAGTAGACTAGCGGGGCTCTTC
TRBV5-1	-	TRBJ2-5	-	CASSLAGDQETQYF	TGCGCCAGCAGCTTGGCCGGGGACCAAGAGACCCAGTACTTC
TRBV7-2	-	TRBJ2-2	-	CASSLRQNTGELFF	TGTGCCAGCAGCTTAAGGCAGAACACCGGGGAGCTGTTTTTT
TRBV6-4	TRBD2	TRBJ2-5	-	CASSERERETQYF	TGTGCCAGCAGTGAGCGGGAGCGGGAGACCCAGTACTTC
TRBV19	-	TRBJ1-3	-	CASSMDSSGNTIYF	TGTGCCAGTAGTATGGACAGCTCTGGAAACACCATATATTTT
TRBV27	TRBD2	TRBJ2-3	-	CASSLRGDGTDTQYF	TGTGCCAGCAGTTTACGGGGGGATGGGACAGATACGCAGTATTTT
TRBV7-2	-	TRBJ1-1	-	CASSPGAGRDTEAFF	TGTGCCAGCAGCCCGGGGGCAGGACGCGACACTGAAGCTTTCTTT
TRBV7-3	-	TRBJ2-5	-	CASSPRGLVGETQYF	TGTGCCAGCAGCCCAAGGGGGTTAGTCGGAGAGACCCAGTACTTC
TRBV7-2	-	TRBJ1-2	-	CASSLGGAGYTF	TGTGCCAGCAGCTTAGGAGGGGCTGGCTACACCTTC
TRBV28	-	TRBJ2-5	-	CASSPAVRETQYF	TGTGCCAGCAGTCCTGCCGTTAGAGAGACCCAGTACTTC
TRBV25-1	TRBD1	TRBJ2-1	-	CASSDRTGANEQFF	TGTGCCAGCAGTGATAGGACAGGGGCCAATGAGCAGTTCTTC
TRBV4-1	-	TRBJ1-1	-	CASSQESIRGTFF	TGCGCCAGCAGCCAAGAGAGTATTCGGGGGACTTTCTTT
TRBV5-4	-	TRBJ2-7	-	CASSQGPSATYEQYF	TGTGCCAGCAGCCAAGGGCCTAGCGCAACCTACGAGCAGTACTTC
TRBV10-3	-	TRBJ2-7	-	CAIGGPRQGFSYEQYF	TGTGCCATCGGAGGCCCCCGCCAGGGATTTTCCTACGAGCAGTACTTC
TRBV15	TRBD2	TRBJ2-3	-	CATSRDQLAGGDTQYF	TGTGCCACCAGCAGAGATCAACTAGCGGGAGGAGATACGCAGTATTTT
TRBV28	-	TRBJ2-7	-	CASSAGYEQYF	TGTGCCAGCAGCGCGGGGTACGAGCAGTACTTC
TRBV18	-	TRBJ2-7	-	CASSPPTSEQYF	TGTGCCAGCTCCCCCCCGACCAGCGAGCAGTACTTC
TRBV19	-	TRBJ1-4	-	CASRAAVTNEKLFF	TGTGCCAGTAGGGCGGCGGTAACTAATGAAAAACTGTTTTTT
TRBV27	TRBD1	TRBJ2-6	-	CASSSPPRTGTSGANVLTF	TGTGCCAGCAGTTCCCCCCCCCGGACAGGAACCTCTGGGGCCAACGTCCTGACTTTC
TRBV28	-	TRBJ2-5	-	CAIQGQETQYF	TGTGCCATCCAGGGGCAAGAGACCCAGTACTTC
TRBV5-1	TRBD1	TRBJ2-5	-	CASSLLQGAETQYF	TGCGCCAGCAGCTTACTACAGGGGGCGGAGACCCAGTACTTC
TRBV10-3	-	TRBJ2-7	-	CAISEMTRAETYEQYF	TGTGCCATCAGTGAGATGACCCGGGCGGAGACCTACGAGCAGTACTTC
TRBV9	TRBD1	TRBJ2-7	-	CASSVGVGTETFSYEQYF	TGTGCCAGCAGCGTAGGGGTAGGGACAGAGACCTTCTCCTACGAGCAGTACTTC
TRBV11-3	TRBD2	TRBJ2-1	once	CASSPSGSWPNEQFF	TGTGCCAGCAGCCCTAGCGGGAGTTGGCCCAATGAGCAGTTCTTC
TRBV2	-	TRBJ2-1	-	CASSETSGLTSSYNEQFF	TGTGCCAGCAGTGAAACTTCCGGACTAACTAGCTCCTACAATGAGCAGTTCTTC
TRBV19	TRBD2	TRBJ2-1	-	CASHSGRPNNEQFF	TGTGCCAGTCATAGCGGGAGGCCTAACAATGAGCAGTTCTTC
TRBV6-5	TRBD1	TRBJ1-2	-	CASSTAGQGYGYTF	TGTGCCAGCAGTACCGCGGGACAGGGCTATGGCTACACCTTC
TRBV21-1	-	TRBJ1-3	-	CAGQGQNTIYF	TGTGCCGGACAGGGCCAAAACACCATATATTTT
TRBV7-9	-	TRBJ1-3	-	CASSPTDSGNTIYF	TGTGCCAGCAGCCCGACAGATTCTGGAAACACCATATATTTT
TRBV27	-	TRBJ2-5	-	CASSFSGKRRETQYF	TGTGCCAGCAGTTTTTCGGGCAAAAGGCGAGAGACCCAGTACTTC
TRBV27	-	TRBJ1-2	-	CASSSIRDQLFYGYTF	TGTGCCAGCAGTTCTATCCGGGACCAACTATTCTATGGCTACACCTTC
TRBV15	TRBD1	TRBJ2-7	once	CAAATGRQGFYEQYF	TGTGCGGCTGCTACTGGACGACAGGGTTTCTACGAGCAGTACTTC
TRBV6-5	TRBD2	TRBJ2-7	once	CASRRLAGGSYEQYF	TGTGCCAGCAGACGACTAGCGGGGGGATCCTACGAGCAGTACTTC
TRBV6-5	-	TRBJ2-7	-	CASSYSPGRSEQYF	TGTGCCAGCAGTTACTCCCCGGGACGATCCGAGCAGTACTTC
TRBV6-6	TRBD2	TRBJ2-7	-	CASSYTGGYEQYF	TGTGCCAGCAGTTACACGGGAGGCTACGAGCAGTACTTC
TRBV19	-	TRBJ2-7	-	CASSIDRQYEQYF	TGTGCCAGTAGTATCGACAGGCAATACGAGCAGTACTTC
TRBV30	-	TRBJ2-7	-	CAWTRQGTSYEQYF	TGTGCCTGGACCCGCCAGGGGACCTCCTACGAGCAGTACTTC
TRBV28	-	TRBJ1-2	-	CASSPGRYGYTF	TGTGCCAGCAGTCCCGGTCGCTATGGCTACACCTTC
TRBV28	-	TRBJ2-1	-	CASSHPGDVYNEQFF	TGTGCCAGCAGTCATCCTGGGGATGTATACAATGAGCAGTTCTTC
TRBV4-1	TRBD2	TRBJ2-7	-	CASSRGLAFNSYEQYF	TGCGCCAGCAGCCGGGGACTAGCGTTTAACTCCTACGAGCAGTACTTC
TRBV29-1	TRBD2	TRBJ2-5	-	CSVESPLLAGDETQYF	TGCAGCGTTGAATCCCCCCTGCTAGCGGGAGACGAGACCCAGTACTTC
TRBV5-1	TRBD1	TRBJ1-2	once	CASSRNRDSAFTNYGYTF	TGCGCCAGCAGCCGAAACCGGGACAGCGCCTTTACTAACTATGGCTACACCTTC
TRBV7-8	TRBD1	TRBJ2-7	-	CASSERRDRVYEQYF	TGTGCCAGCAGCGAAAGACGGGACAGGGTCTACGAGCAGTACTTC
TRBV6-1	TRBD2	TRBJ2-5	-	CASSEGLAGVGETQYF	TGTGCCAGCAGTGAAGGACTAGCGGGAGTGGGAGAGACCCAGTACTTC
TRBV28	-	TRBJ2-7	-	CASSREYEQYF	TGTGCCAGCAGTCGGGAGTACGAGCAGTACTTC
TRBV4-2	-	TRBJ1-5	-	CASSQDGGGGNQPQHF	TGTGCCAGCAGCCAAGATGGGGGAGGAGGCAATCAGCCCCAGCATTTT
TRBV30	TRBD1	TRBJ2-7	once	CAWNDRGSYEQYF	TGTGCCTGGAATGACAGGGGCTCCTACGAGCAGTACTTC
TRBV11-2	TRBD1	TRBJ2-5	-	CASKGDREETQYF	TGTGCCAGCAAAGGGGACAGGGAAGAGACCCAGTACTTC
TRBV27	-	TRBJ2-2	-	CASSFFAGSATGELFF	TGTGCCAGCAGTTTTTTCGCAGGCTCGGCCACCGGGGAGCTGTTTTTT